This TCR beta chain was retrieved from a study of identical twins (dated by TCRdb to 2016 to 2017). For the wider study: To test whether fetal clonotypes persist, the study used deep sequencing on TCR alpha and beta repertoires from monozygotic twins, unrelated adults of various ages, and cord blood. Replicate twin experiments were performed at different times using different library preparation protocols to rule out contamination. The paper's findings and limits, for the study overall: Compared with coincidental sharing between unrelated individuals, an excess of low generation-probability sequences was observed among out-of-frame TCR alpha sequences shared between twins. Zero-insertion analyses could be partly confounded by invariant T cells such as MAIT and iNKT, though diverse VJ usage argued against such confounding for most clonotypes. Abundant cord blood beta clonotypes had fewer insertions, young adult naive repertoires showed a similar but weaker trend, and memory repertoires showed no such trend. In monozygotic twins, recombination models systematically underestimated out-of-frame TCR alpha sharing, but the models matched the sharing seen between unrelated individuals. A weaker excess of twin sharing was found in beta out-of-frame sequences because the signal-to-noise ratio was lowered by fewer shared sequences. Because the same donors could not be followed over many years, the conclusions depended on cross-sectional statistical analysis.

The library was obtained by 5' RACE. TCRdb records Illumina HiSeq 2000 as the sequencer. A universal primer binding site was introduced by template switching, and a unique molecular identifier was present in the final cDNA, enabling accurate counting of TCR cDNA molecules. First-strand cDNA for TCR alpha and beta chains was synthesized from specific primers in the conserved constant-segment region. Each cDNA library was double barcoded, with a SMART-Mk sample barcode plus Illumina barcodes, to control for contamination. TruSeq adapter sequences along with Illumina sample barcodes were introduced in two successive PCR steps. The Illumina HiSeq platform was used with custom primers to sequence TCR alpha and beta cDNA libraries. The original pipeline was this. Unique molecular identifiers were extracted from raw reads with MiGEC, and CDR3 positions were determined with MiXCR. For each individual, recombination models were inferred using an EM algorithm with the repgenHMM and IGoR tools. Shared clonotypes were analyzed with the tcR package in R, and sharing was normalized by the product of cloneset sizes. To study raw recombination free of thymic and clonal selection effects, out-of-frame nonproductive sequences were analyzed. TCRdb reprocessing: public reads trimmed at Q25 with fastp, clones called with MiXCR, in-frame beta chains kept. Here each entry gathers all rows of one CDR3 protein and keeps the most common genes and DNA. TCRdb's processing, not the authors' own work, is the source of the V and J calls. The sample table contains under 900,000 distinct CDR3 sequences; only one count was recorded for about 12% of them. The top ten clones comprise roughly 1.5% of the sample.

This clonotype was seen repeatedly, ten times or more. Its antigen is currently not known. No quality values exist for individual bases; no much larger clone is one base distant. CDR1 and CDR2 (SGHRS, YFSETQ) derive from the germline V gene. V trim: 1 base; J trim: 2 bases; unmatched bases: 5. The CDR3 runs 16 residues from the cysteine to the phenylalanine. The only DNA kept is the CDR3, 48 bases in frame from the first base. All donors were healthy Caucasians. The twin cohort comprised three pairs of female monozygotic twins, all aged roughly 18 to 30 years. The RNA used for TCR libraries was isolated from peripheral blood mononuclear cells. These same records also appear under a second study, on yellow fever vaccine responses in identical twins. As that second study puts it: The T cell response to vaccination in identical twins was reported by the authors to appear partly convergent and partly personalized. In the study, vaccine-responding T cell clones were precisely tracked in identical twins.

The sample was PBMCs. The chain is encoded by TRBV5-1 joined to TRBJ2-1; TRBD2 aligns with 8 central bases. This clonotype was obtained from a woman aged 18-35 years in good health. CDR3 region: CASSLSGGGTYNEQFF. The base sequence is TGCGCCAGCAGCTTGAGTGGCGGGGGGACCTACAATGAGCAGTTCTTC. This CDR3, with the reference TRBV5-1 and TRBJ2-1 proteins standing in past its ends, gives the full variable domain KAGVTQTPRYLIKTRGQQVTLSCSPISGHRSVSWYQQTPGQGLQFLFEYFSETQRNKGNFPGRFSGRQFSNSRSEMNVSTLELGDSALYLCASSLSGGGTYNEQFFGPGTRLTVL.